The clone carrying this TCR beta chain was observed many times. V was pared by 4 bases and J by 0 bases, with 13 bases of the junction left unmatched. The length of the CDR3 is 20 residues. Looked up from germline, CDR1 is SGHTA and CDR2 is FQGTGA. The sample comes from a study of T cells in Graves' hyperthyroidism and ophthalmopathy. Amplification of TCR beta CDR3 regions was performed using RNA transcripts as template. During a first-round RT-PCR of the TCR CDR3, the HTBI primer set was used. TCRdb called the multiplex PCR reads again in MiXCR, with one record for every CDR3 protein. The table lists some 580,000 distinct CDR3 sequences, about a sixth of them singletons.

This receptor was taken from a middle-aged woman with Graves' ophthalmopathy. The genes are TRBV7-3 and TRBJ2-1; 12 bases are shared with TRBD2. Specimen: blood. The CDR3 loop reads CASSSPPRASGRGSYNEQFF. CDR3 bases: TGTGCCAGCAGCTCGCCGCCCCGGGCTAGCGGGAGGGGCTCCTACAATGAGCAGTTCTTC.